The 19 T cell receptor beta chains below were found in one sample sequenced in a study of blood T cell repertoires in COVID-19. Measured with immunoSEQ multiplex PCR; TCRdb has only the in-frame clones, and not every one. In the table there are hundreds of thousands of clones, around 90% of which are singletons. Sequenced sample: PBMCs or T cells enriched from blood (not recorded which). The receptors shown here come from a woman in her thirties or forties who had recovered from COVID-19.

The chain joins TRBV12-3 or TRBV12-4 to TRBJ2-3, with D possibly TRBD2 on 5 matching bases. Trimming pared 5 bases from V and 1 base from J, leaving 7 bases between. This CDR3 has 13 residues. The CDR3 DNA reads TGTGCCAGCAGTCGGCGGGGCACAGATACGCAGTATTTT. It translates to CASSRRGTDTQYF.

This clone appeared once. The J gene is TRBJ1-4, the V gene TRBV5-1; D uncertain. This CDR3 is built from 16 residues. The V end was cut by 3 bases, the J end by 3 bases, with 15 bases between. Germline V gene lookup returns CDR1 SGHRS and CDR2 YFSETQ. In nucleotides, the CDR3 is TGCGCCAGCAGCTGGGGTGAAGGGAGGTCTAATGAAAAACTGTTTTTT. This gives the protein CASSWGEGRSNEKLFF. The variable domain in full, completed from reference TRBV5-1 and TRBJ1-4, reads KAGVTQTPRYLIKTRGQQVTLSCSPISGHRSVSWYQQTPGQGLQFLFEYFSETQRNKGNFPGRFSGRQFSNSRSEMNVSTLELGDSALYLCASSWGEGRSNEKLFFGSGTQLSVL.

The rearrangement joins TRBV7-9 to TRBJ2-5, with 11 bases that match TRBD2. Germline V gene sequence: CDR1 SEHNR, CDR2 FQNEAQ (reference sequence). The V and J ends lost 5 bases and 4 bases, in that order; junction bases with no gene match: 9. The CDR3 is 16 amino acids. CDR3 residues: CASSPQLAGVGETQYF. CDR3 coding DNA: TGTGCCAGCAGCCCGCAACTAGCGGGAGTTGGAGAGACCCAGTACTTC.

This chain uses TRBV2 with TRBJ1-4; 8 bases align to TRBD1. This CDR3 has 14 residues. V was pared by 6 bases and J by 8 bases, with 8 bases of the junction left unmatched. The V gene's germline CDR1 is SNHLY and CDR2 FYNNEI. The CDR3 here is CASSGGTGGEKLFF. The CDR3 region has the DNA TGTGCCAGCAGCGGGGGGACAGGAGGGGAAAAACTGTTTTTT.

This chain joins TRBV7-2 and TRBJ2-7; 13 nucleotides agree with TRBD2. Losses at the gene ends were 4 bases for V and 3 bases for J; bases not matched to a gene: 3. Per germline, CDR1 SGHTA and CDR2 FQGNSA. The CDR3 runs 15 residues. The CDR3 DNA follows: TGTGCCAGCAGCTCTCGGACTAGCGGGAGCTACGAGCAGTACTTC. Its translation is CASSSRTSGSYEQYF.

V gene TRBV7-9 combines with J gene TRBJ1-4; possibly TRBD1 for D (6 bases). Trimming cost V 1 base and J 0 bases, with 15 bases left between them. The germline V gene has CDR1 SEHNR and CDR2 FQNEAQ (reference sequence). The CDR3 spans 18 residues. CDR3 in amino acids: CASSLGQGTLPTNEKLFF. The CDR3 coding sequence is TGTGCCAGCAGCTTAGGTCAGGGGACCTTACCAACTAATGAAAAACTGTTTTTT. Full variable domain (missing parts from reference TRBV7-9 and TRBJ1-4): DTGVSQNPRHKITKRGQNVTFRCDPISEHNRLYWYRQTLGQGPEFLTYFQNEAQLEKSRLLSDRFSAERPKGSFSTLEIQRTEQGDSAMYLCASSLGQGTLPTNEKLFFGSGTQLSVL.

V gene TRBV28 combines with J gene TRBJ2-5; possible D gene TRBD1, 6 bases. Trimming stripped 5 bases from V and 4 bases from J, with 11 bases between. There are 13 residues in the CDR3. CDR1 and CDR2 (germline): MDHEN, SYDVKM. The CDR3 coding sequence is TGTGCCAGCAGTATGTCAGGGGTAGAGACCCAGTACTTC. Protein sequence: CASSMSGVETQYF.

This clone showed up just a few times. The chain carries TRBV28 and TRBJ2-1; 9 positions agree with TRBD2. Germline trimming cut 4 bases from V and 6 bases from J; bases unmatched to any gene: 10. CDR3 length: 16 residues. Germline V gives CDR1 MDHEN, CDR2 SYDVKM. CDR3 sequence reads: CASSYRSGSQANEQFF. CDR3 sequence (DNA): TGTGCCAGCAGTTACCGTAGCGGGAGCCAGGCCAATGAGCAGTTCTTC.

The count of this clone is one. The rearrangement uses TRBV19 and TRBJ2-1; 11 bases agree with TRBD2. CDR1 is LNHDA, CDR2 SQIVND, per germline (reference sequence). The J segment lost 0 bases and the V segment lost 3 bases, leaving 4 bases of the junction unmatched. CDR3 size: 17 residues. CDR3 protein: CASSISSGGSSYNEQFF. The CDR3, as DNA: TGTGCCAGTAGTATCTCTAGCGGGGGGAGCTCCTACAATGAGCAGTTCTTC.

This chain uses TRBV24-1 with TRBJ2-5; D gene ambiguous. Per germline, CDR1 KGHDR and CDR2 SFDVKD. This CDR3 has 13 residues. The V and J ends lost 4 bases and 5 bases respectively, with 10 bases between them. Here the CDR3 reads CATSDPVFETQYF. The DNA of the CDR3 is TGTGCCACCAGTGACCCCGTGTTCGAGACCCAGTACTTC.

Written as DNA, the CDR3 is TGTGCCAGCAAAGAGGAATACACCATATATTTT. Its translation: CASKEEYTIYF. This chain links TRBV28 with TRBJ1-3; D not certain. V lost 7 bases and J lost 8, with 9 bases in between. Germline V CDR1 and CDR2: MDHEN, SYDVKM. This CDR3 region has 11 residues. Based on the CDR3 plus reference TRBV28 and TRBJ1-3, the full variable domain is DVKVTQSSRYLVKRTGEKVFLECVQDMDHENMFWYRQDPGLGLRLIYFSYDVKMKEKGDIPEGYSVSREKKERFSLILESASTNQTSMYLCASKEEYTIYFGEGSWLTVV.

The chain joins TRBV13 to TRBJ2-7; 7 bases map to TRBD2. The CDR3 spans 14 residues. Trimming cost V 4 bases and J 2 bases; bases outside gene matches: 5. Germline CDR1 reads PRHDT; CDR2 reads FYEKMQ (reference sequence). This CDR3 is CASSSTSAPYEQYF. As DNA, the CDR3 is TGTGCCAGCAGCTCAACTAGCGCCCCCTACGAGCAGTACTTC. Filled out from reference TRBV13 and TRBJ2-7, the complete variable domain reads AAGVIQSPRHLIKEKRETATLKCYPIPRHDTVYWYQQGPGQDPQFLISFYEKMQSDKGSIPDRFSAQQFSDYHSELNMSSLELGDSALYFCASSSTSAPYEQYFGPGTRLTVT.

The CDR3 spells CASSKDPTSYEQYF. CDR3 coding DNA: TGTGCCAGCAGCAAAGACCCGACTAGCTACGAGCAGTACTTC. The chain recombines TRBV6-6 with TRBJ2-7, with a weak D call TRBD2 (6 bases). V shed 6 bases and J shed 3 bases, with 15 bases lying between them. The length of the CDR3 is 14 residues. Germline assignment: CDR1 MNHNY and CDR2 SVGAGI (reference sequence).

The gene calls are TRBV28 and TRBJ2-7; 8 bases fit TRBD1. Germline V gene lookup returns CDR1 MDHEN and CDR2 SYDVKM. The CDR3 spans 13 residues. After removal of 8 bases from V and 2 bases from J, the junction contained 5 bases not matched to a gene. DNA of the CDR3: TGTGCCAGCGGGGCAGGGGGCGCCTACGAGCAGTACTTC. Its translation is CASGAGGAYEQYF. Full variable domain (rest looked up from reference TRBV28 and TRBJ2-7): DVKVTQSSRYLVKRTGEKVFLECVQDMDHENMFWYRQDPGLGLRLIYFSYDVKMKEKGDIPEGYSVSREKKERFSLILESASTNQTSMYLCASGAGGAYEQYFGPGTRLTVT.

The chain combines TRBV19 with TRBJ2-5, with 15 bases aligning to TRBD2. The CDR3 consists of 15 residues. With V trimmed by 6 bases and J by 5 bases, 4 bases remained unmatched. Germline CDR1 is LNHDA and CDR2 is SQIVND (reference sequence). The CDR3 coding sequence is TGTGCCAGTAGCACCGGACTAGCGGGAGGGGAGACCCAGTACTTC. Its translation: CASSTGLAGGETQYF.

The V and J genes are TRBV19 and TRBJ2-2; 7 bases map to TRBD1. CDR1 LNHDA and CDR2 SQIVND come from the germline V gene (reference sequence). This CDR3 is 17 amino acids long. The V segment lost 6 bases and the J segment 4 bases; nucleotides outside the gene matches: 14. In DNA form, the CDR3 reads TGTGCCAGTAGCCGCGACGGGGTCGCAGGGGGCACCGGGGAGCTGTTTTTT. It is translated as CASSRDGVAGGTGELFF.

V usage is TRBV7-9 and J usage is TRBJ1-6; no reliable D call. This CDR3 contains 12 residues. The V gene lost 2 bases and the J gene lost 9 bases, with 5 bases spanning the gap. Germline V lookup: CDR1 SEHNR, CDR2 FQNEAQ (reference sequence). The CDR3 here is CASSLSGSPLHF. CDR3 sequence (DNA): TGTGCCAGCAGCTTAAGCGGTTCACCCCTCCACTTT.

This chain uses TRBV3-1 (or the pseudogene TRBV3-2) with TRBJ2-7, with a possible D match to TRBD2 (6 bases). Per the germline V gene, CDR1 is LGHDT and CDR2 is YNNKEL (reference sequence). CDR3 length equals 17 residues. The germline V and J ends were trimmed by 1 base and 3 bases, with 19 bases remaining between them. As DNA, the CDR3 is TGTGCCAGCAGCCAAGGCGCCGGGGGAGCGGTAGTCTACGAGCAGTACTTC. It translates to CASSQGAGGAVVYEQYF.

The V call is TRBV5-1, the J call TRBJ1-6, with D possibly being TRBD1 (5 bases). The CDR3 spans 13 residues. With 0 bases removed from V and 14 bases from J, the gap between germline ends came to 12 bases. Germline V CDR1 and CDR2: SGHRS, YFSETQ. Here the CDR3 reads CASSLGQGGSLHF. The CDR3 region has the DNA TGCGCCAGCAGCTTGGGTCAGGGAGGGTCCCTCCACTTT.